The 3 T cell receptor beta chains in this list originate from one sample, sequenced in a study of radiation and T cells in renal cell carcinoma. As to time point: blood 2 weeks post-SBRT. Treatment described: 15 Gy SBRT to primary tumor, nephrectomy 4 weeks later. Profiling relied on immunoSEQ multiplex PCR, and the TCRdb table lists in-frame clones only, not all of them. This sample carries fewer than 55,000 clones, 80% of them seen once, and the ten largest clones take about 30%. This specimen was blood, taken from a patient whose treatment included radiotherapy and nephrectomy. Every receptor here comes from a woman between 70 and 85 years old with renal cell carcinoma.

This clone was counted between two and nine times. This chain joins TRBV5-5 and TRBJ1-4, with D perhaps TRBD1 (5 bases). Per the germline V gene, CDR1 is SGHKS and CDR2 is YYEKEE (reference sequence). V was trimmed by 4 bases and J by 4 bases, leaving 14 bases between them. The CDR3 covers 15 residues. CDR3 bases: TGTGCCAGCAGCACTTCCCAGGGTAGTAATGAAAAACTGTTTTTT. Translated: CASSTSQGSNEKLFF.

The chain joins TRBV5-8 to TRBJ2-7, with 10 bases lining up with TRBD1. The CDR3 runs to 15 residues. The ends lost 4 bases at V and 2 bases at J; junction bases unmatched: 6. CDR1 and CDR2 (germline): SGHTS, YDEGEE. CDR3 amino acids: CASSQTGTGAYEQYF. CDR3 DNA: TGTGCCAGCAGCCAAACAGGGACAGGGGCCTACGAGCAGTACTTC.

The chain joins TRBV18 to TRBJ2-7, with 8 bases fitting TRBD1. V trimming: 3 bases; J trimming: 4 bases; junction bases outside the gene matches: 5. CDR3 length: 14 amino acids. Per the germline V gene, CDR1 is KGHSH and CDR2 is LQKENI. DNA for the CDR3: TGTGCCAGCTCACCCCCGACAGGGGCATACGAGCAGTACTTC. Protein: CASSPPTGAYEQYF.